Shown below are 24 T cell receptor beta chains from a single sample sequenced in a study of tissue T cells after allogeneic stem cell transplantation. The repertoire was sequenced with immunoSEQ multiplex PCR; TCRdb's copy has only in-frame clones and lacks some. The profile covers about 15,000 clones, with around 70% appearing a single time and around 0.93% taken by the ten largest. The source material was spleen. These TCRs come from a female BALB/c mouse in good health. The MHC haplotype recorded for the strain is H2-d.

Concerning this clone: Genes and germline are mouse. The CDR3 end is not reached by the read, which stops 1 residue before it; the germline J gene fills it in. The chain combines TRBV31 with TRBJ1-1, with a weak D call TRBD1 (6 bases). Germline CDR1 GKSSPN, CDR2 SITVG. The CDR3 totals 12 residues. V lost 7 bases, J lost 1 base, and 10 bases lay in between. The CDR3 protein is CASRDINTEVFF. Incomplete CDR3 DNA: TGTGCCTCCCGGGACATAAACACAGAAGTCTTC. Looking up the rest from reference TRBV31 and TRBJ1-1 gives the full variable domain: AQTIHQWPVAEIKAVGSPLSLGCTIKGKSSPNLYWYWQATGGTLQQLFYSITVGQVESVVQLNLSASRPKDDQFILSTEKLLLSHSGFYLCASRDINTEVFFGKGTRLTVV.

Worth noting for this clone: Mouse names are used for the genes. The read terminates 1 residue ahead of where the CDR3 ends, so the germline J gene completes it. This chain uses TRBV19 with TRBJ2-7; 7 positions match TRBD2. The CDR3 covers 13 residues. Per germline, CDR1 FNHDT and CDR2 SITEND (reference sequence). J lost 7 bases, V lost 2 bases, and 6 bases had no gene match. CDR3 bases read: TGTGCCAGCAGTATGGATGGGGGGAGGGAACAGTAC. This gives the protein CASSMDGGREQY. The full-length CDR3 reads as CASSMDGGREQYF. The entire variable domain, with the rest obtained from reference TRBV19 and TRBJ2-7, is as follows: GGIITQTPKFLIGQEGQKLTLKCQQNFNHDTMYWYRQDSGKGLRLIYYSITENDLQKGDLSEGYDASREKKSSFSLTVTSAQKNEMAVFLCASSMDGGREQYFGPGTRLTVL.

Comments on this clone: Gene names are the mouse ones. The CDR3 end is not reached by the read, which stops 1 residue before it; the germline J gene fills it in. The rearrangement uses TRBV5 and TRBJ1-4; 9 bases line up with TRBD1. The V gene end was trimmed by 2 bases and the J gene end by 5 bases; junction bases not matched to a gene: 3. CDR1 and CDR2 (germline): LGHNA, YNLKQL (reference sequence). The CDR3 has 15 residues. CDR3: CASSQTGTGNERLFF. The sequenced CDR3 bases are TGTGCCAGCAGCCAAACCGGGACAGGGAACGAAAGATTATTT.

This clone was seen once. Gene and germline names: mouse. Read coverage stops 1 residue before the CDR3 terminus; the germline J gene supplies the remainder. The chain employs TRBV2 and TRBJ1-2, with D unresolved. This CDR3 has 14 residues. V lost 0 bases and J lost 4, with 9 bases in between. Germline V gene data show CDR1 as LGHNA and CDR2 as YSYQKL. This CDR3 reads CASSQDPGPSDYTF. The covered CDR3 bases are TGTGCCAGCAGCCAAGATCCCGGACCCTCCGACTACACC.

Turning to this clone: Gene names are mouse gene names. The read finishes 1 residue shy of the CDR3 end, and the germline J gene is used to complete it. V is TRBV14 and J is TRBJ2-7, with D uncertain. This CDR3 comprises 11 residues. V lost 5 bases to trimming and J lost 2 bases, with 5 bases between them. Germline values: CDR1 SGHDT, CDR2 FRDEAV. CDR3 protein: CASSSTYEQYF. The covered CDR3 bases are TGTGCCAGCAGCTCCACCTATGAACAGTAC. The full variable domain, rest sourced from reference TRBV14 and TRBJ2-7, is EAGVTQSPRYAVLQEGQAVSFWCDPISGHDTLYWYQQPRDQGPQLLVYFRDEAVIDNSQLPSDRFSAVRPKGTNSTLKIQSAKQGDTATYLCASSSTYEQYFGPGTRLTVL.

As for this clone: Gene names are the mouse ones. The read ends 1 residue shy of where the CDR3 ends; the end is completed using the germline J gene. J is TRBJ2-3 and V is TRBV31; D not resolved. Germline V gives CDR1 GKSSPN, CDR2 SITVG. Trimming removed 0 bases from V and 0 bases from J, with 7 bases in between. The CDR3 runs to 14 residues. CDR3 DNA, as far as it was read: TGTGCCTGGAGTCTATCGACTAGTGCAGAAACGCTGTAT. Amino acid sequence: CAWSLSTSAETLY. The whole CDR3 protein is CAWSLSTSAETLYF.

Points on this clone: Mouse names are used for the genes. Sequencing ends 1 residue short of the CDR3 end; the germline J gene provides the rest. V gene TRBV13-3 combines with J gene TRBJ1-4, with D hard to call. This CDR3 comprises 14 residues. Trimming removed 2 bases at V and 0 bases at J, with 5 bases between. Germline V gene data show CDR1 as NNHDY and CDR2 as SYVADS. This CDR3 reads CASSDKISNERLFF. The part of the CDR3 DNA that was read is TGTGCCAGCAGTGACAAAATTTCCAACGAAAGATTATTT.

A remark on this clone: Genes and germline are mouse. The read terminates 1 residue ahead of where the CDR3 ends, so the germline J gene completes it. The gene calls are TRBV29 and TRBJ2-5, with D uncertain. The V gene lost 4 bases and the J gene lost 0 bases, with 8 bases spanning the gap. CDR3 length equals 14 residues. Germline CDR1 and CDR2: MSHET and SYDVDS. This chain's CDR3 is CASSSPGNQDTQYF. The DNA read from the CDR3 is TGTGCTAGCAGTTCGCCAGGTAACCAAGACACCCAGTAC.

A note on this clone: Gene names refer to mouse genes. The read terminates 1 residue before the CDR3 end, so the remaining end is supplied by the germline J gene. V gene TRBV31 combines with J gene TRBJ1-1, with 7 bases aligning to TRBD1. This CDR3 is 13 amino acids long. V lost 1 base to trimming and J lost 1 base; unmatched junction nucleotides: 0. Germline V gene sequence: CDR1 GKSSPN, CDR2 SITVG. CDR3 amino acids: CAWSHRGNTEVFF. The sequenced part of the CDR3 DNA is TGTGCCTGGAGTCACAGGGGGAACACAGAAGTCTTC.

Turning to this clone: The gene names here belong to mouse. The read ends 1 residue early relative to the CDR3; the germline J gene fills the gap. The chain carries TRBV13-2 and TRBJ1-3, with a tentative D call TRBD1 (6 bases). This CDR3 region has 14 residues. Between the trimmed V and J ends, which lost 2 bases and 4 bases, there was a span of 10 bases. Germline V gene data show CDR1 as NNHNN and CDR2 as SYGAGS (reference sequence). The part of the CDR3 DNA that was read is TGTGCCAGCGGTGAAGGGGGGGTCGGAAATACGCTCTAT. This encodes CASGEGGVGNTLY. The full-length CDR3 reads as CASGEGGVGNTLYF.

For this clone: Gene names and germline match the mouse. Coverage ceases 1 residue before the CDR3 finishes, and the germline J gene fills in the end. This chain joins TRBV13-1 and TRBJ2-3, with D perhaps being TRBD1 or TRBD2 (6 bases each). Germline assignment: CDR1 NSHNY and CDR2 SYGAGN. Trimming took 3 bases from V and 3 from J, leaving 8 bases between them. This CDR3 comprises 13 residues. CDR3 protein: CASSGGRAETLYF. The part of the CDR3 DNA that was read is TGTGCCAGCAGTGGGGGGCGCGCAGAAACGCTGTAT.

This clone has a handful of counts. All gene names here are mouse names. The read stops 1 residue short of the end of the CDR3; the missing end is completed from the germline J gene. J is TRBJ1-3 and V is TRBV19, with D maybe TRBD1 (5 bases). Per the germline V gene, CDR1 is FNHDT and CDR2 is SITEND (reference sequence). V lost 4 bases and J 4 bases, leaving 6 bases between the germline ends. CDR3 length equals 12 residues. The sequenced CDR3 bases are TGTGCCAGCAGTCCAGGGGGAAATACGCTCTAT. This encodes CASSPGGNTLY. The complete CDR3 sequence is CASSPGGNTLYF.

As regards this clone: Gene names are mouse gene names. Sequencing ends 1 residue short of the CDR3 end; the germline J gene provides the rest. The chain employs TRBV13-2 and TRBJ2-5, with no clear D. There are 11 residues in the CDR3. Germline CDR1 NNHNN, CDR2 SYGAGS (reference sequence). Trimming removed 0 bases from V and 8 bases from J, with 4 bases in between. The part of the CDR3 DNA that was read is TGTGCCAGCGGTGATGCGGGCACCCAGTAC. This sequence encodes CASGDAGTQY. The complete CDR3 sequence is CASGDAGTQYF.

Regarding this clone: Germline and genes here are mouse. Coverage ceases 1 residue before the CDR3 finishes, and the germline J gene fills in the end. The chain joins TRBV14 to TRBJ1-3; D call uncertain. The germline V gene has CDR1 SGHDT and CDR2 FRDEAV. V lost 1 base to trimming and J lost 0 bases, with 8 bases between them. There are 15 residues in the CDR3. The CDR3 bases that were read are TGTGCCAGCAGTTTCGAGAATCTTTCTGGAAATACGCTCTAT. This encodes CASSFENLSGNTLY. In full, the CDR3 is CASSFENLSGNTLYF. Full variable domain (rest looked up from reference TRBV14 and TRBJ1-3): EAGVTQSPRYAVLQEGQAVSFWCDPISGHDTLYWYQQPRDQGPQLLVYFRDEAVIDNSQLPSDRFSAVRPKGTNSTLKIQSAKQGDTATYLCASSFENLSGNTLYFGEGSRLIVV.

On this clone: Genes and germline come from the mouse. Read sequence stops 1 residue before the CDR3 end, and the germline J gene provides the missing end. The gene calls are TRBV1 and TRBJ2-3, with TRBD1 identical over 7 bases. The CDR3 has 17 amino acids. With V trimmed by 0 bases and J by 0 bases, 6 bases remained unmatched. CDR1 is NSQYPW, CDR2 LRSPGD, per germline (reference sequence). The sequenced CDR3 bases are TGCACCTGCAGTGCAGATGGGCAGGGGGAGAGTGCAGAAACGCTGTAT. Its translation: CTCSADGQGESAETLY. The entire CDR3 is CTCSADGQGESAETLYF.

With regard to this clone: The listed genes are named as in mouse. The sequenced fragment ends 1 residue before the CDR3 boundary, so the rest is inferred from the germline J gene. The chain uses TRBV1 and TRBJ1-4; TRBD1 agrees at 8 bases. This CDR3 spans 16 amino acids. Germline CDR1 reads NSQYPW; CDR2 reads LRSPGD (reference sequence). J was trimmed by 3 bases and V by 1 base; bases with no gene match: 4. The CDR3 here is CTCSAGQGAPNERLFF. Partial CDR3 DNA: TGCACCTGCAGTGCAGGGCAGGGGGCGCCCAACGAAAGATTATTT.

Comment on this clone: Gene names refer to mouse genes. The read terminates 1 residue before the CDR3 end, so the remaining end is supplied by the germline J gene. V usage is TRBV13-2 and J usage is TRBJ2-7; maybe TRBD1 (5 bases). The CDR3 is made up of 11 amino acids. Trimming took 5 bases from V and 4 from J, leaving 7 bases between them. CDR1 NNHNN and CDR2 SYGAGS come from the germline V gene (reference sequence). The CDR3 sequence: CASGQGYEQYF. The sequenced CDR3 bases are TGTGCCAGCGGCCAGGGATATGAACAGTAC.

For this clone: Gene names are mouse gene names. The read gets to within 1 residue of the CDR3 end, and the germline J gene fills in the rest. The chain recombines TRBV29 with TRBJ1-3; 7 bases map to TRBD1. Losses at the gene ends were 5 bases for V and 3 bases for J; bases not matched to a gene: 1. Germline-derived CDR1 and CDR2 are MSHET and SYDVDS. This CDR3 contains 13 residues. This CDR3 reads CASSGTVGNTLYF. Partial CDR3 DNA: TGTGCTAGCAGTGGGACAGTTGGAAATACGCTCTAT.

For this clone: The genes and germline here are from mouse. The read comes to an end 1 residue before the CDR3 does, leaving the germline J gene to fill in the end. This sequence joins TRBV20 and TRBJ2-5; tentatively, D is TRBD1 or TRBD2 (5 bases each). With 0 bases removed from V and 5 bases from J, the gap between germline ends came to 9 bases. Germline V gene sequence: CDR1 GFQATS, CDR2 STVNSAI. The CDR3 is made up of 13 amino acids. CDR3 bases read: TGTGGTGCTAGGGATTCGGGGGTAGACACCCAGTAC. It translates to CGARDSGVDTQY. The CDR3 as a whole reads CGARDSGVDTQYF. The full variable domain, completed using reference TRBV20 and TRBJ2-5, is GALVYQYPRRTICKSGTSMRMECQAVGFQATSVAWYRQSPQKTFELIALSTVNSAIKYEQNFTQEKFPISHPNLSFSSMTVLNAYLEDRGLYLCGARDSGVDTQYFGPGTRLLVL.

As regards this clone: Germline and genes here are mouse. The sequenced fragment ends 1 residue before the CDR3 boundary, so the rest is inferred from the germline J gene. The chain employs TRBV19 and TRBJ2-4; 7 bases are shared with TRBD2. Germline V CDR1 and CDR2: FNHDT, SITEND (reference sequence). With 5 bases clipped from V and 0 bases from J, the junction kept 3 bases outside the gene matches. The CDR3 is 14 amino acids. The DNA read from the CDR3 is TGTGCCAGCAGGCGGGGGGGTAGTCAAAACACCTTGTAC. Translation gives CASRRGGSQNTLY. The full CDR3 protein reads CASRRGGSQNTLYF.

Concerning this clone itself: The listed genes are named as in mouse. The observed sequence ends 1 residue before the CDR3 terminus, with the missing tail filled in from the germline J gene. The chain couples TRBV17 to TRBJ2-2; no firm D call. CDR1 and CDR2 from the germline V gene are MNHDT and YYDKIL. V lost 1 base, J lost 1 base, and 4 bases lay in between. This CDR3 region has 14 residues. CDR3 DNA, as far as it was read: TGTGCTAGCAGTAGAGGACAAAACACCGGGCAGCTCTAC. Residues: CASSRGQNTGQLY. Given in full, the CDR3 is CASSRGQNTGQLYF.

On this clone itself: The germline and genes are mouse ones. The read gets to within 1 residue of the CDR3 end, and the germline J gene fills in the rest. J is TRBJ1-3 and V is TRBV5, with D possibly matching TRBD1 (5 bases). The CDR3 extends over 15 amino acids. Trimming removed 0 bases at V and 4 bases at J, with 10 bases between. CDR1 and CDR2 from the germline V gene are LGHNA and YNLKQL (reference sequence). The part of the CDR3 DNA that was read is TGTGCCAGCAGCCAAGACGGGGAGGGGGGAAATACGCTCTAT. Residues: CASSQDGEGGNTLY. The CDR3, in full, reads CASSQDGEGGNTLYF.

This clone was counted only a few times. The genes and germline here are from mouse. The read comes to an end 1 residue before the CDR3 does, leaving the germline J gene to fill in the end. The chain has TRBV13-1 and TRBJ2-1; 8 nucleotides align to TRBD1. The length of the CDR3 is 14 residues. Germline lookup yields CDR1 NSHNY and CDR2 SYGAGN. Losses at the gene ends were 0 bases for V and 6 bases for J; bases not matched to a gene: 2. CDR3 loop: CASSDGQGIAEQFF. The sequenced CDR3 bases are TGTGCCAGCAGTGATGGACAGGGGATTGCTGAGCAGTTC.

With respect to this clone: Any gene name here is a mouse gene name. The CDR3 protein is CASGVPGQGATQYF. Incomplete CDR3 DNA: TGTGCCAGCGGTGTTCCGGGACAGGGGGCCACCCAGTAC. The rearrangement joins TRBV13-2 to TRBJ2-5; 12 nucleotides line up with TRBD1. The sequenced fragment ends 1 residue before the CDR3 boundary, so the rest is inferred from the germline J gene. CDR3 length: 14 residues. Looked up from germline, CDR1 is NNHNN and CDR2 is SYGAGS (reference sequence). Trimming took 3 bases from V and 8 from J; bases not matched to a gene: 4.